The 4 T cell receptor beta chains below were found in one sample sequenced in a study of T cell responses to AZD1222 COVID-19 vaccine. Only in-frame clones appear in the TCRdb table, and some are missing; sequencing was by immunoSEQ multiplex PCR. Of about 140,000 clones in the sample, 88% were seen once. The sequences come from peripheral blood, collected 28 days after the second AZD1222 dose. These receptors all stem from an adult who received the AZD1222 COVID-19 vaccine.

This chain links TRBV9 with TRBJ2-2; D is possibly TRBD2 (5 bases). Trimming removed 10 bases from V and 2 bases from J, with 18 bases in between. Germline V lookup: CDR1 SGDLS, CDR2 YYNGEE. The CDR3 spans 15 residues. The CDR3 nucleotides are TGTGCCTCGGGAAGTAGACTCAAAAACACCGGGGAGCTGTTTTTT. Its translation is CASGSRLKNTGELFF.

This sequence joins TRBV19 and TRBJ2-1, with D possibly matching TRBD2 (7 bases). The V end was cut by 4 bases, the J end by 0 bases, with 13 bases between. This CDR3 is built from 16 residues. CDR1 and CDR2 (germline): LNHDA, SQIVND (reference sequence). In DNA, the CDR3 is TGTGCCAGTAGTACCCCCGGGGGGCCCTCCTACAATGAGCAGTTCTTC. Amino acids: CASSTPGGPSYNEQFF.

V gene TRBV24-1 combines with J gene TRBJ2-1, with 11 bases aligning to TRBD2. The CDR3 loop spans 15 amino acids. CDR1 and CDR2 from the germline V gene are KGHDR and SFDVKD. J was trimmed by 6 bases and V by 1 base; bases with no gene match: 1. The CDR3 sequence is CATSDFTSGGNEQFF. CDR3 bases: TGTGCCACCAGTGATTTTACTAGCGGGGGCAATGAGCAGTTCTTC.

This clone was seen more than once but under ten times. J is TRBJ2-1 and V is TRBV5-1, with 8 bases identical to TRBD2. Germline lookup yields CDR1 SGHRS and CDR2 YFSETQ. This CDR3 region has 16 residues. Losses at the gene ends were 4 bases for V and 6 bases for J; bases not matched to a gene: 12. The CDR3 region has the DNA TGCGCCAGCAGCAAGGAAGCGGGAGTAGGGGGCAATGAGCAGTTCTTC. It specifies CASSKEAGVGGNEQFF.